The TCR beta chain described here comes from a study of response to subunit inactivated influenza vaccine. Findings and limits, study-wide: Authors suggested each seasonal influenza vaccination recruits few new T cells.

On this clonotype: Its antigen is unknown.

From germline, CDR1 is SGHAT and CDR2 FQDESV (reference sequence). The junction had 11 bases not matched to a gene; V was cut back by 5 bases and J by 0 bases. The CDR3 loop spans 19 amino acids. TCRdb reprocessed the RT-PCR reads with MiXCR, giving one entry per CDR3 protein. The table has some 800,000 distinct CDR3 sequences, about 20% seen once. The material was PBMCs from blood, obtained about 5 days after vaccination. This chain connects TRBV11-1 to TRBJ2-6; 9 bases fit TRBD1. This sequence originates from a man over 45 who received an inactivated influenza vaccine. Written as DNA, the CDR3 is TGTGCCAGCAGCCGATTAGGACAGGGGCCAATCTCTGGGGCCAACGTCCTGACTTTC. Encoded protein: CASSRLGQGPISGANVLTF.